This record concerns one T cell receptor beta chain sequence. Sequencing used immunoSEQ multiplex PCR; TCRdb keeps in-frame clones, though not all of them. The table includes 30,000 to 40,000 clones, about 95% detected once. This sample was included in a study of circulating and synovial CD4+ cells in juvenile arthritis. The CDR3 sequence is 16 residues long. V dropped 10 bases and J dropped 8; count of bases not matched to a gene: 19. The V gene's germline CDR1 is SNHLY and CDR2 FYNNEI. The chain has TRBV2 and TRBJ1-4; 7 bases fit TRBD1. Sample: CD4+ T cells from blood. This receptor was identified in a human donor with juvenile idiopathic arthritis. The CDR3 DNA follows: TGTGCCATACTTGAAGCTGCATGGGGACAGCCAGAAAAACTGTTTTTT. Translation gives CAILEAAWGQPEKLFF.